This entry features one TCR beta chain sequence. This clonotype was seen ten or more times. Its antigen remains unidentified. Per-nucleotide qualities are absent, and no much larger clonotype sits a single base away. TCRdb names Illumina HiSeq 1500 as the instrument used. TCRdb applied fastp at Q25 and MiXCR to the public reads, then kept only in-frame beta chains. Each CDR3 protein gets just one entry, which takes the most common genes and DNA from the rows behind it. The sample profile shows 100,000 to 150,000 distinct CDR3 sequences; roughly a quarter of them were found once. The ten largest clonotypes hold approximately 35% of the sample. The sample is drawn from a study of T cell repertoires in cytomegalovirus infection (dated by TCRdb to the late 2010s). Regarding the research as a whole: Because public TCR beta signatures pointed to carriage of CMV infection together with the matching HLA type, the HLA type of each donor mattered for the analysis.

Results the study describes overall, beyond this receptor: In both this cohort and an independent roughly 330-donor cohort, the cumulative frequency of public TCR beta family members distinguished carriers of CMV infection plus the relevant HLA type. The ex vivo response was dominated by HLA-C-restricted CMV-specific TCR beta clonotypes, and the single most frequent clonotype in two of eight donors was supplied by these HLA-C-restricted clonotypes.

Inclusive of the bounding cysteine and phenylalanine, the CDR3 is 15 residues long. The CDR3 DNA has 45 bases and is translated from base 1. Via the germline V gene, CDR1 is SGHAT and CDR2 FQNNGV. The V end loses 5 bases and the J end loses 4 bases, and a stretch of 14 bases separates them. The TCR comes from a human donor in good health (CMV status not recorded). Some clones in this sample may be carry-over from other donors' samples. Material for sequencing was PBMCs, sequenced either directly or after in vitro stimulation (not recorded which). Recombination joined TRBV11-2 with TRBJ1-4, with no D gene named confidently. The CDR3 protein is CASSRSVSLNEKLFF. Here is the DNA: TGTGCCAGCAGCCGATCGGTCTCACTTAATGAAAAACTGTTTTTT.